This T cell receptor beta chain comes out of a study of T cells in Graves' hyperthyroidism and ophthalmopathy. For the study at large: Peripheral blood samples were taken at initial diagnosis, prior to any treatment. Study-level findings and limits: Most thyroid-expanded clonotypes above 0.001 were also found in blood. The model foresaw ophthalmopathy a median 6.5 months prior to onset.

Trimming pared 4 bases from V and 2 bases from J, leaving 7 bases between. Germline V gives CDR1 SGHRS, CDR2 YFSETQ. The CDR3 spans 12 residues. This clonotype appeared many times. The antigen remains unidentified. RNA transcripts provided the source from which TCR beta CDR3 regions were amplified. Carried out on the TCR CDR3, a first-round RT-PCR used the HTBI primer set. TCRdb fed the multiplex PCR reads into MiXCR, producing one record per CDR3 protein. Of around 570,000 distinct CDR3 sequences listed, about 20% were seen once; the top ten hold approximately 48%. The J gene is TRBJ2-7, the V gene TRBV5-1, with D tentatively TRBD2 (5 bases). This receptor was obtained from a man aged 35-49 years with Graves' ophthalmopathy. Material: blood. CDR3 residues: CASSTGTYEQYF. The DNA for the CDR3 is TGCGCCAGCAGCACGGGGACCTACGAGCAGTACTTC.